This T cell receptor (beta chain) appears in the sequencing data of a study of T cells of healthy individuals (dated by TCRdb to the late 2010s). The library was made by 5' RACE. The sequencer was an Illumina MiSeq. Using fastp trimming at Q25 and MiXCR clonotype assembly, TCRdb reanalyzed the public sequencing data and kept in-frame beta chains. Here each entry gathers all rows of one CDR3 protein and keeps the most common genes and DNA. The sample table contains under 70,000 distinct CDR3 sequences; only one count was recorded for around 15% of them. About 16% of the sample is taken by the ten largest. This clonotype was observed many times. The antigen this receptor binds is unknown. No much larger clone exists at a distance of one base, and base qualities are not known. This TCR came from a human donor in good health.

The base sequence is TGTGCCATCAGTGATGGGACAGTCGCGACCCAGTACTTC. It translates to CAISDGTVATQYF. The rearranged chain carries TRBV10-3 and TRBJ2-5; 7 bases in between match TRBD1. The CDR3 covers 13 residues, taking in both the cysteine and the phenylalanine. CDR3 DNA is the only sequence kept; it has 39 bases, read in frame from the first base. The germline V end is reduced by 3 bases and the J end by 7 bases; junction bases left unmatched: 5. CDR1 and CDR2, looked up from the germline V gene, are ENHRY and SYGVKD.